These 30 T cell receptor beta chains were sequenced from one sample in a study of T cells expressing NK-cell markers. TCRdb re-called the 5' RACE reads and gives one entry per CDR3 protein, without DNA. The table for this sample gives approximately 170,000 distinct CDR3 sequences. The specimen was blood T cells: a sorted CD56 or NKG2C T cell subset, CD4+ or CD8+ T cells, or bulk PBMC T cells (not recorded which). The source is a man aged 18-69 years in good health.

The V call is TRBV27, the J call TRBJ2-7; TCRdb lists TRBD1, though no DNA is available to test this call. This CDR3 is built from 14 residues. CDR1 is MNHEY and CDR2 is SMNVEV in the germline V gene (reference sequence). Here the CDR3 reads CASRRDRSSYEQYF.

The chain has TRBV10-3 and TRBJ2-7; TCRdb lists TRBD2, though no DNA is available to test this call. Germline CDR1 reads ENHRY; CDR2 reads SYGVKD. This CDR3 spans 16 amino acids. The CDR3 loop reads CAISERLAGANYEQYF.

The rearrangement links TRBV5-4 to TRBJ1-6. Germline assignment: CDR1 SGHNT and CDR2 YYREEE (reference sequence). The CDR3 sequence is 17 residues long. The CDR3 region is CASSSRAGLAYNSPLHF.

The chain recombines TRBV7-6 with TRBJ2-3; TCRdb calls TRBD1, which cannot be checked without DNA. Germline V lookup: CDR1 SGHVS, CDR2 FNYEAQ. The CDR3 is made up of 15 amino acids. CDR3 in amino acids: CASSLAGGPEDTQYF.

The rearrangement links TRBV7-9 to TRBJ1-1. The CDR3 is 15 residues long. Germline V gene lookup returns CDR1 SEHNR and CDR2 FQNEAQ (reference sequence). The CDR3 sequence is CASSPGFRANTEAFF.

This chain's CDR3 is CSAPSRRDSYEQYF. The genes are TRBV20-1 and TRBJ2-7; the D call of TRBD1 rests on TCRdb alone, since no DNA is present to check it. The CDR3 extends over 14 amino acids. Germline V CDR1 and CDR2: DFQATT, SNEGSKA (reference sequence).

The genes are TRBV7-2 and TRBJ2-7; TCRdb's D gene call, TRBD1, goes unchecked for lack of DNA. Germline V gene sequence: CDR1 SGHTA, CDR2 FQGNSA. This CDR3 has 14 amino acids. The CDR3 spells CASSLTGSGYEQYF.

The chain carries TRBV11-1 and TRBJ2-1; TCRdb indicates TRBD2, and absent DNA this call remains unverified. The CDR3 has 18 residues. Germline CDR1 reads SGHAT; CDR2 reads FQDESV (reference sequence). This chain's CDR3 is CASSPRTSGGVSYNEQFF.

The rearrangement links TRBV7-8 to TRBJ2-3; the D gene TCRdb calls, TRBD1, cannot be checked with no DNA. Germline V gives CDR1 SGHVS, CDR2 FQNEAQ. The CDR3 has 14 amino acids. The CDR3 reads CASSETGGADTQYF.

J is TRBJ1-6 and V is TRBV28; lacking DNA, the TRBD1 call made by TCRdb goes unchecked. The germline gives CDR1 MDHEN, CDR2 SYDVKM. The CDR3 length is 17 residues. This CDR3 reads CASSTDRESSYNSPLHF.

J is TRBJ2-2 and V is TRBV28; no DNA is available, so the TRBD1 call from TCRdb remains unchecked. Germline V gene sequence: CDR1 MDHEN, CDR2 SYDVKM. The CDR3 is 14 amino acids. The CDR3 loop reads CATGGTGITGELFF.

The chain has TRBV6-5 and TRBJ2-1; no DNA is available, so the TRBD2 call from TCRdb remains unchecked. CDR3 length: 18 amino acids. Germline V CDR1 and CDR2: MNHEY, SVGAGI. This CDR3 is CASSYIAGGQSSYNEQFF.

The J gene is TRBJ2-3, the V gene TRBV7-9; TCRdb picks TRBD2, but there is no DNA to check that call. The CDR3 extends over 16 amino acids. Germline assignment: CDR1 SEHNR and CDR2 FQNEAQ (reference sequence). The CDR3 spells CASSLYLAGATDTQYF. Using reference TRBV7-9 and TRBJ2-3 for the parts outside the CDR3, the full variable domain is DTGVSQNPRHKITKRGQNVTFRCDPISEHNRLYWYRQTLGQGPEFLTYFQNEAQLEKSRLLSDRFSAERPKGSFSTLEIQRTEQGDSAMYLCASSLYLAGATDTQYFGPGTRLTVL.

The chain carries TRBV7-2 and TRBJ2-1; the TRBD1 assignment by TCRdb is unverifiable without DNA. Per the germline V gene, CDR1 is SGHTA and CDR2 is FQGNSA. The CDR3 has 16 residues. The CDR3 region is CASSLNGGVPYNEQFF.

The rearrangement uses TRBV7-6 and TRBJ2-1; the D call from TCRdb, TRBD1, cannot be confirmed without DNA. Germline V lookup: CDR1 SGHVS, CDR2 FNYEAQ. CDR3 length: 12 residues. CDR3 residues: CASSYSRGEQFF. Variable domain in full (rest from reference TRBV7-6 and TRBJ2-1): GAGVSQSPRYKVTKRGQDVALRCDPISGHVSLYWYRQALGQGPEFLTYFNYEAQQDKSGLPNDRFSAERPEGSISTLTIQRTEQRDSAMYRCASSYSRGEQFFGPGTRLTVL.

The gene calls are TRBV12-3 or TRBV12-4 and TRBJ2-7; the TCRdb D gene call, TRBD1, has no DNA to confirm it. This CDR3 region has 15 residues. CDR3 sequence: CASSLLPTGHAEQYF.

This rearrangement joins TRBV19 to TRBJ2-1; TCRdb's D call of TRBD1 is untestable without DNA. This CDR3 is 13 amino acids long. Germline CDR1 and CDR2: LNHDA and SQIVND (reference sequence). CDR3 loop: CASSIVRANEQFF.

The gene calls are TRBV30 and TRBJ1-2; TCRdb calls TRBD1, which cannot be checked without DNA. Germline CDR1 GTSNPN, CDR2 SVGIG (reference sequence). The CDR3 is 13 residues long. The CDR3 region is CAWSVGGAYGYTF.

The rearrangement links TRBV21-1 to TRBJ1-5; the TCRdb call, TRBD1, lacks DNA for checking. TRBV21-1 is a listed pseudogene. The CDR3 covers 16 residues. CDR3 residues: CASSSRRDRVNQPQHF.

The CDR3 loop reads CSALFPVYEQYF. The rearrangement joins TRBV20-1 to TRBJ2-7; TCRdb proposes TRBD1, but this gene call is untestable without DNA. The CDR3 is made up of 12 amino acids. Germline loops: CDR1 DFQATT, CDR2 SNEGSKA (reference sequence).

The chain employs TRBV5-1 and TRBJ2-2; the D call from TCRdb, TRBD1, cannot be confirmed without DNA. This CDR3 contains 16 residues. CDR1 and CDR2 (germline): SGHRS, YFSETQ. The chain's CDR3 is CASSAAPGEDTGELFF.

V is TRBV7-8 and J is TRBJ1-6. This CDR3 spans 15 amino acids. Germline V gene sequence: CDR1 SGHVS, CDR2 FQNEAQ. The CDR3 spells CASSFRPSYNSPLHF.

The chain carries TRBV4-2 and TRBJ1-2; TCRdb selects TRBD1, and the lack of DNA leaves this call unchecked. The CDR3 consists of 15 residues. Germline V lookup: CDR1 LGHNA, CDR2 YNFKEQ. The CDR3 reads CASSQDSRGNYGYTF.

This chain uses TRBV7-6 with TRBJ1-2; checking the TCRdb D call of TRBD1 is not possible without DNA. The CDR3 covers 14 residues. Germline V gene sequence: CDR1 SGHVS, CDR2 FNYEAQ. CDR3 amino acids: CASSLAPGDYGYTF.

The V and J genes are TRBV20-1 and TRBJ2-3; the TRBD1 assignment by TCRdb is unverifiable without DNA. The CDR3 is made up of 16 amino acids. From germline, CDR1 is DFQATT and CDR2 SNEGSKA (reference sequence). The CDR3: CSARDTLVLGTDTQYF.

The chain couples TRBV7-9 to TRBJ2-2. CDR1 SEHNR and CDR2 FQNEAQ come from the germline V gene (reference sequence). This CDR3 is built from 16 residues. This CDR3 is CASSLADNPNTGELFF.

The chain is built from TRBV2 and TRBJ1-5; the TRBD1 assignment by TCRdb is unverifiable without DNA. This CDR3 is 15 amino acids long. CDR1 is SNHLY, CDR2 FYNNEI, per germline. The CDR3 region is CASSDITGRNQPQHF.

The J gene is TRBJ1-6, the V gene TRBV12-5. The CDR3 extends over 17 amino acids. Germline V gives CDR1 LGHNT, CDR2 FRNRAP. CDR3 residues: CASGLPTGSSYNSPLHF.

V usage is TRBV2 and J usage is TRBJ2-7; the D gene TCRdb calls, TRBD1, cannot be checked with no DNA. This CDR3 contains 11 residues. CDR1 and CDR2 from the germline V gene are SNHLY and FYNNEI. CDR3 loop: CASGGPYEQYF.

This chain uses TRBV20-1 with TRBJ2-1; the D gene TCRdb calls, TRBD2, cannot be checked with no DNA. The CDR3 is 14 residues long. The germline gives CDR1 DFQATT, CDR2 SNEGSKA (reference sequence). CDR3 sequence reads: CSTDGRGGTNEQFF.